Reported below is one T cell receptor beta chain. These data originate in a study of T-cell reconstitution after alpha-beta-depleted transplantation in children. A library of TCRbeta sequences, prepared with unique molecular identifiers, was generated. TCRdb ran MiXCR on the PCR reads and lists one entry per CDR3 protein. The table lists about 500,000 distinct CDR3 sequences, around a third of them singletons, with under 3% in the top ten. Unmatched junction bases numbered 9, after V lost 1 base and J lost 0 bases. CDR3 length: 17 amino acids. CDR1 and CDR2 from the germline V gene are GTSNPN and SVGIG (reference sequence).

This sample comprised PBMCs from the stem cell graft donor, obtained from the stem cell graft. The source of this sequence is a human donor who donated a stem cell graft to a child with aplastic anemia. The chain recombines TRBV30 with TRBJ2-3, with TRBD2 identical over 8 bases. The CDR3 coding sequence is TGTGCCTGGAGTGATTTAGCGGGGACTTCTAGCACAGATACGCAGTATTTT. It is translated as CAWSDLAGTSSTDTQYF. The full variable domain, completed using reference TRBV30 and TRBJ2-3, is SQTIHQWPATLVQPVGSPLSLECTVEGTSNPNLYWYRQAAGRGLQLLFYSVGIGQISSEVPQNLSASRPQDRQFILSSKKLLLSDSGFYLCAWSDLAGTSSTDTQYFGPGTRLTVL.